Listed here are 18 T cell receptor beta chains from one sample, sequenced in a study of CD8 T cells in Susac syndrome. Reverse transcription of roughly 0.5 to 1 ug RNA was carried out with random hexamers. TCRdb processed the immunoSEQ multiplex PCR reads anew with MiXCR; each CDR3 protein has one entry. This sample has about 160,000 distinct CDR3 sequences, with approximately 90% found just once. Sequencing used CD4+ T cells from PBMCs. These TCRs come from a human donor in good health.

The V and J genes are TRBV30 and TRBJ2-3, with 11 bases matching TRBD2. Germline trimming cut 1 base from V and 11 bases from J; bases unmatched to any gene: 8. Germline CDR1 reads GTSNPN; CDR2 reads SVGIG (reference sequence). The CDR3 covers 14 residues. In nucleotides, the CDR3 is TGTGCCTGGAGTGGGCCTAGCGGGAGGACGGTGCAGTATTTT. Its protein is CAWSGPSGRTVQYF.

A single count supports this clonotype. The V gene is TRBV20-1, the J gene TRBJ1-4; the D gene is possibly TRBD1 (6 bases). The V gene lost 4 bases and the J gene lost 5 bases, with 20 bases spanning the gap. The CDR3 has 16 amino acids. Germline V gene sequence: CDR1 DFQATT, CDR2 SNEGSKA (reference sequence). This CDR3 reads CSATGSTGRPNEKLFF. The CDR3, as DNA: TGCAGTGCTACCGGTTCCACAGGGAGGCCAAATGAAAAACTGTTTTTT.

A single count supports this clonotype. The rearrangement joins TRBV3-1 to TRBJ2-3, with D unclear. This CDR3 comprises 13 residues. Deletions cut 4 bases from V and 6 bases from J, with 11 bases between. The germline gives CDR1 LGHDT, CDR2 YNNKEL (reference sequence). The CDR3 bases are TGTGCCAGCAGCCGTAACGCCCCGGATACGCAGTATTTT. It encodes CASSRNAPDTQYF.

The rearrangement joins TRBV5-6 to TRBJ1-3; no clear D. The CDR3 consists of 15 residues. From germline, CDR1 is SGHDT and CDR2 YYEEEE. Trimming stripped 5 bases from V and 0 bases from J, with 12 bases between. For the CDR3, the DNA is TGTGCCAGCAGTCACCCAGTAAGCTCTGGAAACACCATATATTTT. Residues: CASSHPVSSGNTIYF.

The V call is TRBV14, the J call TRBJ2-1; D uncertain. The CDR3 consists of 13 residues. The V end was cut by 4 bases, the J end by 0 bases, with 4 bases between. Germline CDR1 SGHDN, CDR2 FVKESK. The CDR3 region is CASSLSSYNEQFF. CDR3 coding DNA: TGTGCCAGCAGCCTGAGCTCCTACAATGAGCAGTTCTTC.

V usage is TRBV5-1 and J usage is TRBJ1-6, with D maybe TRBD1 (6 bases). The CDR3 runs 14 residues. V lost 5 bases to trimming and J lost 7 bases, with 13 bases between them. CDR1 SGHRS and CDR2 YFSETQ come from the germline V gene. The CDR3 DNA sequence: TGCGCCAGCAGGGGCGGCGGACAGAATTCACCCCTCCACTTT. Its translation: CASRGGGQNSPLHF.

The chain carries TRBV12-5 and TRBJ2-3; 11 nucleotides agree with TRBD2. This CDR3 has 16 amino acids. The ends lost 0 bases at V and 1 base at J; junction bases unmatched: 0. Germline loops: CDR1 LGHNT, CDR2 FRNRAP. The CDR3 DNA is TGTGCTAGTGGTTTGGTACTAGCGGGGGGCACAGATACGCAGTATTTT. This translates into CASGLVLAGGTDTQYF.

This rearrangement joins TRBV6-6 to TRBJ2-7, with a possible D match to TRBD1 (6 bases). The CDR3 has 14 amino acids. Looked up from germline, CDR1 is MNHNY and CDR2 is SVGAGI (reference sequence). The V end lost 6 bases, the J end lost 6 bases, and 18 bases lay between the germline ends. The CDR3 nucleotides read TGTGCCAGCAGAATTCCCAGCACCAGGGGCGAGCAGTACTTC. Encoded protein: CASRIPSTRGEQYF.

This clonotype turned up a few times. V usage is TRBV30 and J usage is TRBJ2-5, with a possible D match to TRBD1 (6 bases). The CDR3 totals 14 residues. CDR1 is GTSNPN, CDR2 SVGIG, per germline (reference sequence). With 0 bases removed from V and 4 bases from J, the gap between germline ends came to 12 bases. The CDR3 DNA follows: TGTGCCTGGAGTGTACAGGGAAGCGGAGAGACCCAGTACTTC. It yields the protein CAWSVQGSGETQYF.

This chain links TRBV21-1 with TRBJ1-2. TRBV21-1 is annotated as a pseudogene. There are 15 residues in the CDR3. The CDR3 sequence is CASSPPQGRNYGYTF. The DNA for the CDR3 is TGTGCCAGCAGCCCTCCCCAGGGCAGAAACTATGGCTACACCTTC.

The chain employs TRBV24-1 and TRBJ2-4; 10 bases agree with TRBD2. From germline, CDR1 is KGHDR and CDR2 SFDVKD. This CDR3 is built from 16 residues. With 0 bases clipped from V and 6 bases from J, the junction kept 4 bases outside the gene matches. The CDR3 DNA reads TGTGCCACCAGTGATTTGACTAGCGGGACGAGAAACATTCAGTACTTC. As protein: CATSDLTSGTRNIQYF.

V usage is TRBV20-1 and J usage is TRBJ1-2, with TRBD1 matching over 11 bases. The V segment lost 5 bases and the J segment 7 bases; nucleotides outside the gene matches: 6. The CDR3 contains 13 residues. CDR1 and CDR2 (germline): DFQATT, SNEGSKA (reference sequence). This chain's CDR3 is CSAFGQGALGYTF. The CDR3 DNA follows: TGCAGTGCTTTTGGACAGGGGGCTCTTGGCTACACCTTC.

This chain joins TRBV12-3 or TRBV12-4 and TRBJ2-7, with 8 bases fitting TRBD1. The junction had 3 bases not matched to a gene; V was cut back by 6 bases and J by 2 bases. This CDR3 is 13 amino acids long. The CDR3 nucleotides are TGTGCCAGCAGCCCGGGACAGGCCTACGAGCAGTACTTC. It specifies CASSPGQAYEQYF.

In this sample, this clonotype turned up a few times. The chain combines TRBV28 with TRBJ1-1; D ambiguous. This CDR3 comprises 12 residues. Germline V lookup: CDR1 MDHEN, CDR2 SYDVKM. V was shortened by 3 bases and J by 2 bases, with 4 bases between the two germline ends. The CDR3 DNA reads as TGTGCCAGCAGTTTGACCAACACTGAAGCTTTCTTT. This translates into CASSLTNTEAFF.

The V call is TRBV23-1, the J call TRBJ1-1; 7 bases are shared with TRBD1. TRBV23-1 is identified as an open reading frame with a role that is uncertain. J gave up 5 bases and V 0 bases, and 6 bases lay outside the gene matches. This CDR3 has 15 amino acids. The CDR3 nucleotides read TGCGCCAGCAGTCAATCTCGAGCAGGGGGGACTGAAGCTTTCTTT. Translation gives CASSQSRAGGTEAFF.

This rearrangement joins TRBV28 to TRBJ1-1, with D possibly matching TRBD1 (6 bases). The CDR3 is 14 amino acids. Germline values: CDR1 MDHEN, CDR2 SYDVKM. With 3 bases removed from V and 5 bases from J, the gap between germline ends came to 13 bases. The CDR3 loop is CASSFFRGKTEAFF. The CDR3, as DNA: TGTGCCAGCAGTTTTTTTAGGGGGAAGACTGAAGCTTTCTTT.

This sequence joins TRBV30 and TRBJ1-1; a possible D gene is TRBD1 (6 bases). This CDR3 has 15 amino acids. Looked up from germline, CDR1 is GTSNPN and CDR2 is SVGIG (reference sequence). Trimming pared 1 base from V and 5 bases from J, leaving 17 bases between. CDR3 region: CAWSGKDSPNTEAFF. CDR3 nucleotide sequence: TGTGCCTGGAGTGGCAAGGACAGCCCGAATACTGAAGCTTTCTTT.

This chain's CDR3 is CSSSENTGELFF. The CDR3 DNA reads TGCAGCTCCAGCGAGAACACCGGGGAGCTGTTTTTT. The chain combines TRBV29-1 with TRBJ2-2; D remains ambiguous. The CDR3 sequence is 12 residues long. The V end lost 8 bases, the J end lost 1 base, and 8 bases lay between the germline ends. The germline V gene has CDR1 SQVTM and CDR2 ANQGSEA.